Sequencing of this T cell receptor beta chain was carried out in a study of OX40 agonist ivuxolimab in advanced cancers. Across the whole study: Treatment received earlier with anti-PD-1, anti-PD-L1 or anti-CTLA-4 agents was allowed, and over 30% had some. Notes on the study in general: Both blood CD4+ and CD8+ T cells showed clonal growth by week 6 at 0.1 to 3.0 mg/kg. Expanded clones belonging to CD8+ T cells outnumbered, on average, those of CD4+. Part of the nonresponder group also had normalized T-cell clonal expansion that was low.

With respect to this clone: Its antigen is currently unknown.

This CDR3 is 14 amino acids long. Germline V gives CDR1 MNHEY, CDR2 SVGAGI. Deletions cut 5 bases from V and 1 base from J, with 11 bases between. Repertoires were generated with immunoSEQ multiplex PCR, while TCRdb's copy carries only in-frame clones and drops some. The data show roughly 43,000 clones, approximately 83% seen once. Sequenced material: CD4+ or CD8+ T cells sorted from blood, taken in a trial of the OX40 agonist ivuxolimab. The receptor was isolated from an adult with an advanced solid tumor such as melanoma, head and neck, liver or kidney cancer. This rearrangement joins TRBV6-5 to TRBJ1-1, with D maybe TRBD1 (5 bases). In nucleotides, the CDR3 is TGTGCCAGCAGTGCCCCGACAGAGAACACTGAAGCTTTCTTT. Translating it yields CASSAPTENTEAFF.